The following is a T cell receptor beta chain sequence with its context. V lost 1 base to trimming and J lost 6 bases, with 7 bases between them. Germline values: CDR1 SGHAT, CDR2 FQNNGV. The CDR3 extends over 13 amino acids. This record comes from a study of blood T cell repertoires in COVID-19. Libraries were prepared by immunoSEQ multiplex PCR; TCRdb keeps only in-frame clonotypes and omits some of them. The sample has 250,000 to 350,000 clones, 65% to 90% seen once. Sequenced: PBMCs or T cells enriched from blood (not recorded which). The sequence came from a woman aged 18-29 years who had recovered from COVID-19. J is TRBJ2-1 and V is TRBV11-2, with D unresolved. The CDR3 DNA is TGTGCCAGCAGCTTAGTAAATCGCAATGAGCAGTTCTTC. Amino acid sequence: CASSLVNRNEQFF.